What follows is one TCR beta chain and its context. The antigen is not known. The sample belongs to a study of response to subunit inactivated influenza vaccine. Whole-study findings and limits: With each seasonal influenza vaccination, the authors suggested, few new T cells are recruited.

TCRdb ran MiXCR on the RT-PCR reads and lists one entry per CDR3 protein. Of roughly 540,000 distinct CDR3 sequences in the sample, 20% to 25% were seen once. Per germline, CDR1 SGHAT and CDR2 FQNNGV. This CDR3 is built from 18 residues. The trim removed 6 bases at V and 0 bases at J, leaving 9 bases unmatched. These sequences were also reported in another study, on T cells expressing NK-cell markers. That paper states: Synthesis of TCR beta cDNA relied on 5'RACE template switching carrying UMIs. Eight donors were sequenced, of whom seven were HCMV-seropositive, while the remaining one was HCMV-seronegative. With an anti-gamma-delta TCR antibody, sorting in several experiments was kept to alpha-beta TCR T cells. NKG2C+ dominant clonotype frequencies in more than 5 donors were roughly 1.0-7.5% of CD8+ T cells.

The chain is built from TRBV11-2 and TRBJ2-1; 12 nucleotides line up with TRBD2. The origin of this receptor is a man aged 45-60 years who received an inactivated influenza vaccine. The sample in question was CD4+ T cells sorted from PBMCs, obtained 12 days after vaccination. The CDR3 sequence: CASSLGLAGLSSYNEQFF. CDR3 coding DNA: TGTGCCAGCAGTCTGGGACTAGCGGGTCTGAGCTCCTACAATGAGCAGTTCTTC. Filled out from reference TRBV11-2 and TRBJ2-1, the complete variable domain reads EAGVAQSPRYKIIEKRQSVAFWCNPISGHATLYWYQQILGQGPKLLIQFQNNGVVDDSQLPKDRFSAERLKGVDSTLKIQPAKLEDSAVYLCASSLGLAGLSSYNEQFFGPGTRLTVL.